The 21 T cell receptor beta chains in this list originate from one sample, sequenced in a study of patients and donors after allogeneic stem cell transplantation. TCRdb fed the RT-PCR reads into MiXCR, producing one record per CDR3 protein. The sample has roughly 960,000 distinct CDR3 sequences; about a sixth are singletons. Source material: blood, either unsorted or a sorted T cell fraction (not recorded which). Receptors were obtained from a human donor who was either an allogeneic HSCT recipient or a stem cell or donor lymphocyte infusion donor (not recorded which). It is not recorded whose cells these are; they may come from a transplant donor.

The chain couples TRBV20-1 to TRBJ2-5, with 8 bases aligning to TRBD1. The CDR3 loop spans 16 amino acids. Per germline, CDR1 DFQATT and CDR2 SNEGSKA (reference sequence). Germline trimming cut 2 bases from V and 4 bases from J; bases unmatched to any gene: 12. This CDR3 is CSARPKTGARRETQYF. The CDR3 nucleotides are TGCAGTGCTAGACCCAAGACAGGGGCTAGGCGAGAGACCCAGTACTTC.

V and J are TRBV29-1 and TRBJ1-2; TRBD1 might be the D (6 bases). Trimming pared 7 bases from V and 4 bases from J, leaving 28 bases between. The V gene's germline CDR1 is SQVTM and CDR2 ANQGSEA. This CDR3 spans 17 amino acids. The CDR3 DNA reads TGCAGCGCCGACCAGGGGAAGGGCACCGGCCGGGGCTATGGCTACACCTTC. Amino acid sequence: CSADQGKGTGRGYGYTF. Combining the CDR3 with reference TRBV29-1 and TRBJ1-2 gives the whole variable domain SAVISQKPSRDICQRGTSLTIQCQVDSQVTMMFWYRQQPGQSLTLIATANQGSEATYESGFVIDKFPISRPNLTFSTLTVSNMSPEDSSIYLCSADQGKGTGRGYGYTFGSGTRLTVV.

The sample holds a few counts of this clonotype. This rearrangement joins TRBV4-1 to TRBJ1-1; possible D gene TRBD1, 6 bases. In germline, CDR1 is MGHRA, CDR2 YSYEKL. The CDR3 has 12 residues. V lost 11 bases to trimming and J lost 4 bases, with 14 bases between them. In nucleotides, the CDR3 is TGCGCCCGCCACAGGGAAGCCACTGAAGCTTTCTTT. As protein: CARHREATEAFF.

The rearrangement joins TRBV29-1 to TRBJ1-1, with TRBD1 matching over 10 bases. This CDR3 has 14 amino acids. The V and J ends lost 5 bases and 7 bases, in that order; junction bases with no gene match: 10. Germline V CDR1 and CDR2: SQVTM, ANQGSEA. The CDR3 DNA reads TGCAGCGTTTATACGGGACAGGGGAGGAGTGAAGCTTTCTTT. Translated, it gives CSVYTGQGRSEAFF.

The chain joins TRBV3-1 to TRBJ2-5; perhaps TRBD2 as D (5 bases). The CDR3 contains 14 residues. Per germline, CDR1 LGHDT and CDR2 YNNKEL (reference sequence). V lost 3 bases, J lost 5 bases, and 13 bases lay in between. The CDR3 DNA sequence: TGTGCCAGCAGCCACACTAGTTCTCGCGAGACCCAGTACTTC. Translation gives CASSHTSSRETQYF.

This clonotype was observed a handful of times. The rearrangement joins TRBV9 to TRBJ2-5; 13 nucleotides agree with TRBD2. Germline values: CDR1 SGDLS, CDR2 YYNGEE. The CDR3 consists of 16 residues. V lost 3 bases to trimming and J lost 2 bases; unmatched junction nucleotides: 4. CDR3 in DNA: TGTGCCAGCAGCGCCCGACTAGCGGGGGGACAAGAGACCCAGTACTTC. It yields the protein CASSARLAGGQETQYF. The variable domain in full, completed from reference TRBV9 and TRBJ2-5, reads DSGVTQTPKHLITATGQRVTLRCSPRSGDLSVYWYQQSLDQGLQFLIQYYNGEERAKGNILERFSAQQFPDLHSELNLSSLELGDSALYFCASSARLAGGQETQYFGPGTRLLVL.

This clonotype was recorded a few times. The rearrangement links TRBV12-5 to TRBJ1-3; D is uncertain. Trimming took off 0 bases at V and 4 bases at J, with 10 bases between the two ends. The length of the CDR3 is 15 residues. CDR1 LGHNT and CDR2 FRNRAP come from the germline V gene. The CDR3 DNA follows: TGTGCTAGTGGTTTGGTAAAGAGATCAGGAAACACCATATATTTT. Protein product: CASGLVKRSGNTIYF.

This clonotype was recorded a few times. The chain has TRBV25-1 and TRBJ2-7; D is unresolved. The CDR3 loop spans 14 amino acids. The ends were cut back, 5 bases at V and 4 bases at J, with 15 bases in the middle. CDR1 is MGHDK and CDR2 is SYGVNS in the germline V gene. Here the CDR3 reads CASSTTTTPYEQYF. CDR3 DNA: TGTGCCAGCAGTACGACCACTACTCCTTACGAGCAGTACTTC.

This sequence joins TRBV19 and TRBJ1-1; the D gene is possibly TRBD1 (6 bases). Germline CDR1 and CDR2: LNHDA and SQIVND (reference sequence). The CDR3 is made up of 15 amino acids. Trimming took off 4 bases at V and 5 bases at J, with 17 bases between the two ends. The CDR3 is CASSTVLTGITEAFF. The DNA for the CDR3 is TGTGCCAGTAGTACAGTACTCACAGGGATAACTGAAGCTTTCTTT.

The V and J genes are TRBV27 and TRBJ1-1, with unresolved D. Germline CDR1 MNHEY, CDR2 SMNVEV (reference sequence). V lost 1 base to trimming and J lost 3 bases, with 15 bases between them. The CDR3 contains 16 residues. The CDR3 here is CASSLYGHPGDTEAFF. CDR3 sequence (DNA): TGTGCCAGCAGTTTATACGGGCACCCTGGGGACACTGAAGCTTTCTTT.

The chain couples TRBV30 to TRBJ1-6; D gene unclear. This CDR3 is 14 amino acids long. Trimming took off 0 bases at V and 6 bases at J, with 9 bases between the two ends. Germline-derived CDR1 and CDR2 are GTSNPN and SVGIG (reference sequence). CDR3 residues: CAWSVGRTNSPLHF. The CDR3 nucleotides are TGTGCCTGGAGTGTAGGGCGGACTAATTCACCCCTCCACTTT.

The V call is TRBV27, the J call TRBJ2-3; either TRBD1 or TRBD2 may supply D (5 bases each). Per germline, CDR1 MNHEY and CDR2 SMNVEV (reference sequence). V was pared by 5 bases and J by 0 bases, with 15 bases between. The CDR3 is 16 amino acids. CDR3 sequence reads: CASSTVGRGSTDTQYF. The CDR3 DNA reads TGTGCCAGCAGTACCGTGGGACGGGGTAGCACAGATACGCAGTATTTT.

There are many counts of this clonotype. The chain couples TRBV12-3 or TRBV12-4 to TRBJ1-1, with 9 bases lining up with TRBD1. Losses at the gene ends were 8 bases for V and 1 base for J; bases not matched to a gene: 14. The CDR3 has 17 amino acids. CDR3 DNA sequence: TGTGCCAGCGATCCCCCCCGGGACAGGGTTTCGAACACTGAAGCTTTCTTT. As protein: CASDPPRDRVSNTEAFF.

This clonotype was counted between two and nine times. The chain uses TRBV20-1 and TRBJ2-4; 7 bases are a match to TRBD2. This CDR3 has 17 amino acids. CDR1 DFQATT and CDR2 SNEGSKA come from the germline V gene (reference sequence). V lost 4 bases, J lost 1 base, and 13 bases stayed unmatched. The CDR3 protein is CSAKPAGRELAKNIQYF. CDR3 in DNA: TGCAGTGCTAAACCCGCGGGGCGGGAGTTGGCCAAAAACATTCAGTACTTC.

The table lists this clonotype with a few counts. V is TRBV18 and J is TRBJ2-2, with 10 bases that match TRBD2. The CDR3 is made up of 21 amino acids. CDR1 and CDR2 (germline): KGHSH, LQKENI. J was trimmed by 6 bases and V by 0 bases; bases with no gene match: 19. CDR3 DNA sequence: TGTGCCAGCTCACCACCGGAAATTAGCGGGGGGACACCGGCCACCCCCGGGGAGCTGTTTTTT. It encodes CASSPPEISGGTPATPGELFF.

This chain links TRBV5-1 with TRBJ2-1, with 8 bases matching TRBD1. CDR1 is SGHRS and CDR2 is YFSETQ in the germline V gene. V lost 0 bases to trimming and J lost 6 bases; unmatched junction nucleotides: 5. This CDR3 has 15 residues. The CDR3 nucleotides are TGCGCCAGCAGCTTGGGGCAGGGGGCAATCAATGAGCAGTTCTTC. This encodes CASSLGQGAINEQFF. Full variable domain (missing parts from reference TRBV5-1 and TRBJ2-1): KAGVTQTPRYLIKTRGQQVTLSCSPISGHRSVSWYQQTPGQGLQFLFEYFSETQRNKGNFPGRFSGRQFSNSRSEMNVSTLELGDSALYLCASSLGQGAINEQFFGPGTRLTVL.

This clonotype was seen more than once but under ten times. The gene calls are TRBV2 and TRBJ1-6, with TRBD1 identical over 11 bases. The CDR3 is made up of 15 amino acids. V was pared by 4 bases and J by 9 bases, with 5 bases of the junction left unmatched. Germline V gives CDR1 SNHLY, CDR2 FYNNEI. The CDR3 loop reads CASSAGQGARSPLHF. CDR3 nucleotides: TGTGCCAGCAGTGCCGGACAGGGGGCACGTTCACCCCTCCACTTT.

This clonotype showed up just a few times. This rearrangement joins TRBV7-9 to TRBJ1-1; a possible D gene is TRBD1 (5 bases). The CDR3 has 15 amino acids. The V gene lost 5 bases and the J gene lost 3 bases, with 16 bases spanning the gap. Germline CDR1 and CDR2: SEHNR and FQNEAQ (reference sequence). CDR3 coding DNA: TGTGCCAGCAGCGAGCCCGGGGGTGGCGACACTGAAGCTTTCTTT. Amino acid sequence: CASSEPGGGDTEAFF.

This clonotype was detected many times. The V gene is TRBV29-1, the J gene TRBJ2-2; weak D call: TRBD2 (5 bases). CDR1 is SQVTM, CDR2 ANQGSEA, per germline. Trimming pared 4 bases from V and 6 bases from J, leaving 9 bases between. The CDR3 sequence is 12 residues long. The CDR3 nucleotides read TGCAGCGTTGTGGCCGGGGCCGGGGAGCTGTTTTTT. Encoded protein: CSVVAGAGELFF.

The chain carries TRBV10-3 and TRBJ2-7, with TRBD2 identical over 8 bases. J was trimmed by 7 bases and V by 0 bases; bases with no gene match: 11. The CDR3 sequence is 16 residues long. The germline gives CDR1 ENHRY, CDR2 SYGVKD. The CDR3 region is CAISESESGGPLEQYF. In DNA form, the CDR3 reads TGTGCCATCAGTGAGTCGGAAAGCGGGGGTCCCCTGGAGCAGTACTTC.

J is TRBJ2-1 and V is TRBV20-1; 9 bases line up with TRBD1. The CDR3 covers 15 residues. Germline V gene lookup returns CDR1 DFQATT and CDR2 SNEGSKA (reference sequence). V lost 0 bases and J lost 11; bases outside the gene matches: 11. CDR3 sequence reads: CSAREGTGRIDKQFF. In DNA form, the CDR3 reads TGCAGTGCTAGAGAGGGGACAGGGAGGATTGATAAGCAGTTCTTC.